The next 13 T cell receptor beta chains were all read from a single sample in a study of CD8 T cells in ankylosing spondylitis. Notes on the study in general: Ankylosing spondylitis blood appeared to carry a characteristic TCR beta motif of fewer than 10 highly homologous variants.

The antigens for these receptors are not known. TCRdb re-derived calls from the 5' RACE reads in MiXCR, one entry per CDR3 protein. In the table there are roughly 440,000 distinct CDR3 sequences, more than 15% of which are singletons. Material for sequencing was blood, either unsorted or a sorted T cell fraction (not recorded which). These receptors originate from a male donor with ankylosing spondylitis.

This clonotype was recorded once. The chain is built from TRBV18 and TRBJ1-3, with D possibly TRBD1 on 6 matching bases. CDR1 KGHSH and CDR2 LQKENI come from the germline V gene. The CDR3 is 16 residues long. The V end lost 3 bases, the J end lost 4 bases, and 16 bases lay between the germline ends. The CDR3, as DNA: TGTGCCAGCTCACCTGAGACAGGTTCTGCCGGAAACACCATATATTTT. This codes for CASSPETGSAGNTIYF.

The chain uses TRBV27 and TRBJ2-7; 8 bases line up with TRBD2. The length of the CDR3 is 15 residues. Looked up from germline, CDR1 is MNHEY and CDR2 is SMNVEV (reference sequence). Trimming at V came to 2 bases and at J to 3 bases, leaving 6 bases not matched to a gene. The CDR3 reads CASSLAAGGVYEQYF. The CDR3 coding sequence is TGTGCCAGCAGTTTAGCGGCGGGAGGAGTCTACGAGCAGTACTTC.

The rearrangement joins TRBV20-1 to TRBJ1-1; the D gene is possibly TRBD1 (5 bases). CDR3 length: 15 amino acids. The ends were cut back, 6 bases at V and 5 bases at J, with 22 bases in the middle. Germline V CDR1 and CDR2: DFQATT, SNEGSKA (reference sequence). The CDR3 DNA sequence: TGCAGTGCGATGGACGAACCCCCGGGGGTAACTGAAGCTTTCTTT. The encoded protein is CSAMDEPPGVTEAFF.

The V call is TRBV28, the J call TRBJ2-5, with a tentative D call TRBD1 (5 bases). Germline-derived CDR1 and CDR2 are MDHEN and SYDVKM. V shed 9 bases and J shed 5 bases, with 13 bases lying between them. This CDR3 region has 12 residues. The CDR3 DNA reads TGTGCCAGTAGGGGCCAAGGGGAGACCCAGTACTTC. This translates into CASRGQGETQYF. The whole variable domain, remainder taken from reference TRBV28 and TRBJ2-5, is DVKVTQSSRYLVKRTGEKVFLECVQDMDHENMFWYRQDPGLGLRLIYFSYDVKMKEKGDIPEGYSVSREKKERFSLILESASTNQTSMYLCASRGQGETQYFGPGTRLLVL.

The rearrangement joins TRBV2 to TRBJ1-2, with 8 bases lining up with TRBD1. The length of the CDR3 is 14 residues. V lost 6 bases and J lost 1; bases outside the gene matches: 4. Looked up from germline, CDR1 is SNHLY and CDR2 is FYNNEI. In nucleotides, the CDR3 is TGTGCCAGCAGGCACAGGGGGAATAACTATGGCTACACCTTC. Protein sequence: CASRHRGNNYGYTF.

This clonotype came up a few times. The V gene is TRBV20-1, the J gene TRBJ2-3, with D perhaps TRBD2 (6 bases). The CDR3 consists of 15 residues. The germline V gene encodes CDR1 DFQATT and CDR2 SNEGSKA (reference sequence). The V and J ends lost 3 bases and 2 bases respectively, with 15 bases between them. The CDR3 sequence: CSASVDGSPTDTQYF. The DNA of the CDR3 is TGCAGTGCTAGTGTTGACGGGAGCCCCACAGATACGCAGTATTTT.

CDR3: CASSLMGDNSPLHF. In DNA form, the CDR3 reads TGTGCCAGCAGCTTAATGGGGGATAATTCACCCCTCCACTTT. The gene calls are TRBV7-9 and TRBJ1-6; D may be TRBD1 (5 bases). Germline CDR1 SEHNR, CDR2 FQNEAQ (reference sequence). The CDR3 contains 14 residues. V was trimmed by 2 bases and J by 5 bases, leaving 7 bases between them.

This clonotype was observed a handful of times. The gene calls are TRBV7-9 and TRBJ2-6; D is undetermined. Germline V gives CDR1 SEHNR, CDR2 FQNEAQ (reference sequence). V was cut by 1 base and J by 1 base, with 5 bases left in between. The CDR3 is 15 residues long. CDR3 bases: TGTGCCAGCAGCTTAGGGAAATCTGGGGCCAACGTCCTGACTTTC. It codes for CASSLGKSGANVLTF.

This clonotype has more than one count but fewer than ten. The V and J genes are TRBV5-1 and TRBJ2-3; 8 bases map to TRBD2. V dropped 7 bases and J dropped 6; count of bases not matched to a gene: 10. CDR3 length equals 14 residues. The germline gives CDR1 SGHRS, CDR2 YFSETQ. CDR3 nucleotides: TGCGCCAGCTCGAAAAGCGGGAGTGGGGATACGCAGTATTTT. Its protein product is CASSKSGSGDTQYF.

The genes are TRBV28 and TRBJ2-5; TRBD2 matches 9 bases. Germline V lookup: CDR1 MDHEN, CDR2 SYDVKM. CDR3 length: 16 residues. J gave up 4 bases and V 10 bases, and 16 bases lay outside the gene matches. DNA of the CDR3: TGTGCCACTCCTTTGGCGGGAGGGCCTTCAATAGAGACCCAGTACTTC. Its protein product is CATPLAGGPSIETQYF.

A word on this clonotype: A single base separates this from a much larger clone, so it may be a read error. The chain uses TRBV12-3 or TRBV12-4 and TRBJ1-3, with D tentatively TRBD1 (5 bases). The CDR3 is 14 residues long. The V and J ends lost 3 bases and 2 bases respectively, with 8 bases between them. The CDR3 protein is CASSLRGAGNTIYF. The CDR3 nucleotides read TGTGCCAGCAGTTTGAGGGGTGCTGGAAACACCATATATTTT.

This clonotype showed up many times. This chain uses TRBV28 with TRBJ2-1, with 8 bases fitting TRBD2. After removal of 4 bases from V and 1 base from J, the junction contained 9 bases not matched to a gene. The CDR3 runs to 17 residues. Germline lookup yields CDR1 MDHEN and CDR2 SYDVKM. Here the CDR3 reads CASSSPVAGRSYNEQFF. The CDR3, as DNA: TGTGCCAGCAGTTCCCCCGTAGCGGGACGTTCCTACAATGAGCAGTTCTTC.

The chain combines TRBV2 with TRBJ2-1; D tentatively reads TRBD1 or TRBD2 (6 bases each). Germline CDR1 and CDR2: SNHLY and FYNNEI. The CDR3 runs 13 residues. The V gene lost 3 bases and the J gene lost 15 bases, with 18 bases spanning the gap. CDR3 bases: TGTGCCAGCAGTGAGGAGGGGGGTGGCGCACTGTTCTTC. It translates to CASSEEGGGALFF.